The clone carrying this T cell receptor beta chain was seen many times. Antigen: not known. The entry originates in a study of early T cells in non-severe SARS-CoV-2 infection. About the research overall: It was bulk RNA from unsorted whole blood that was sequenced, and the chains were unpaired.

In the library, individual cDNA molecules carried attached unique molecular identifiers. MiXCR was run by TCRdb on the 5' RACE reads, yielding one entry per CDR3 protein. Of just over 70,000 distinct CDR3 sequences in the sample, around 12% were seen once. General study points: VDJdb-based annotation leaned toward anti-spike CD8 responses and missed private and CD4 specificities.

This CDR3 region has 14 residues. V shed 0 bases and J shed 0 bases, with 7 bases lying between them. Germline values: CDR1 SQVTM, CDR2 ANQGSEA. The chain employs TRBV29-1 and TRBJ2-3; D is unclear. Sequencing was done on a sample of whole blood. This clonotype originated in an adult who was a healthcare worker with PCR-confirmed SARS-CoV-2 infection or an uninfected control (not recorded which). The CDR3: CSVEEATSTDTQYF. Here the CDR3 DNA reads TGCAGCGTTGAAGAGGCTACTAGCACAGATACGCAGTATTTT.